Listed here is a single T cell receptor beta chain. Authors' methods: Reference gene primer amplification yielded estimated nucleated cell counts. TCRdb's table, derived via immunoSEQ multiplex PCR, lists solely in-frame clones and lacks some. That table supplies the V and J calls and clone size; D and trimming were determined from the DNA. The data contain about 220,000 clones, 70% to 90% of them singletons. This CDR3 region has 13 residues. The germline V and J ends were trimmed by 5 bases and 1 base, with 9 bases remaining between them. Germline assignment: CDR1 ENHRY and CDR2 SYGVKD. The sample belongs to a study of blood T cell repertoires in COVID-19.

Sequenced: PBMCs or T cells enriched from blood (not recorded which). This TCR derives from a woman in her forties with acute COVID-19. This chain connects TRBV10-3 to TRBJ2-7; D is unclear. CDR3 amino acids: CAISPYSSYEQYF. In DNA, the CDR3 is TGTGCCATCAGTCCCTACAGTTCCTACGAGCAGTACTTC.